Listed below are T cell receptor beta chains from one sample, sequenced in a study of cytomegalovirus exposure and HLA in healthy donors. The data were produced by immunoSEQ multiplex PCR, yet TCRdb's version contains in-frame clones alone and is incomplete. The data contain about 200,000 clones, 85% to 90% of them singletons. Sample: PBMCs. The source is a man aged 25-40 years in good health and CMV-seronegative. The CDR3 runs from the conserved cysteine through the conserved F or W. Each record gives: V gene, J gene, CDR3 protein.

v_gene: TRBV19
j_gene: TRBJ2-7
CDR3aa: CASSIPGRYEQYF

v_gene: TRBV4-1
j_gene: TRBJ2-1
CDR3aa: CASSPLSGGLYNEQFF

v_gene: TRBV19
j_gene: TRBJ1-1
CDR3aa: CASSSGIHTEAFF

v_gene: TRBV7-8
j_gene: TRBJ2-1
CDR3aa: CASSLVRWQFF

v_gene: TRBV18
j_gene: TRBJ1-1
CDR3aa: CASSENRGDTEAFF

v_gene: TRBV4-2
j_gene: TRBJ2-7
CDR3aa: CASSPGTSGVEEQYF

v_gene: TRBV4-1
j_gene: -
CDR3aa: CASSEVESYEQYF

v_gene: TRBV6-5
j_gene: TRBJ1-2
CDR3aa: CASSRDRDYGYTF

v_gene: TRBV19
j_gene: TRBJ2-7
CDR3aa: CASSIAGAYEQYF

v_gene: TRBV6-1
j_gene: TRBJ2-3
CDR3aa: CASQEGLAMSDTQYF